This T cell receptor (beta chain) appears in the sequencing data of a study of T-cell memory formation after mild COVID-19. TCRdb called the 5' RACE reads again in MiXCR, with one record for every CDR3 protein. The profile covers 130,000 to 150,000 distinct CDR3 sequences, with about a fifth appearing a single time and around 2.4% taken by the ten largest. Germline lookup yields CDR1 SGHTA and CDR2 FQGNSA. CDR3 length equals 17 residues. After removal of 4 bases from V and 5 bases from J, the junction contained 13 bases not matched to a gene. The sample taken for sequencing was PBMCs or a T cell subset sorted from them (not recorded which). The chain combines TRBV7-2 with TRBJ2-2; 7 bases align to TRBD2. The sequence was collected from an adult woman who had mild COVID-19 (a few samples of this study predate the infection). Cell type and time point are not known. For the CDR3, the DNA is TGTGCCAGCAGCTCCTACTCGGGCGGGAGAGGAACCGGGGAGCTGTTTTTT. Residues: CASSSYSGGRGTGELFF.